There are many counts of the clone carrying this TCR beta chain. Its antigen is currently unknown. Amplified TCR beta CDR3 regions came from RNA transcripts. TCR CDR3 underwent first-round RT-PCR with the HTBI primer set. One entry per CDR3 protein, called by TCRdb with MiXCR from the multiplex PCR reads. The table shows roughly 570,000 distinct CDR3 sequences, with about half occurring only once. These data are taken from a study of T cells in Graves' hyperthyroidism and ophthalmopathy. Lactation, pregnancy, other autoimmune disease or uncontrolled infection led to exclusion of patients. Findings and limits, study-wide: A model of 13 V-J pairs discriminated ophthalmopathy from stable hyperthyroidism. Peripheral blood also featured most of the thyroid clonotypes expanded above 0.001. The model predicted ophthalmopathy a median around 6.5 months before onset.

The clonotype originates from an adult woman with Graves' disease, either hyperthyroidism or ophthalmopathy (not recorded which). The specimen sequenced was peripheral blood or thyroid tissue (not recorded which).

CDR3 DNA sequence: TGTGCCAGCAGTTTAGCGCTGGTGTCCACACCGTCTAATCAGCCCCAGCATTTT. Residues: CASSLALVSTPSNQPQHF. The chain is built from TRBV12-3 or TRBV12-4 and TRBJ1-5; unclear D gene. This CDR3 comprises 18 residues. V was pared by 0 bases and J by 4 bases, with 19 bases between.